Presented here are 26 T cell receptor beta chains from one specimen sequenced in a study of patients and donors after allogeneic stem cell transplantation. TCRdb re-called the RT-PCR reads through MiXCR, storing one row per CDR3 protein. The sample includes 410,000 or so distinct CDR3 sequences, under 20% of them seen just once. Sequencing used blood, either unsorted or a sorted T cell fraction (not recorded which). Receptors originate from a human donor who was either an allogeneic HSCT recipient or a stem cell or donor lymphocyte infusion donor (not recorded which). It is not recorded whose cells these are; they may come from a transplant donor.

The DNA of the CDR3 is TGCGCCAGCAGCCAAGGCACTAGCGGGGGGTACACCGGGGAGCTGTTTTTT. Translating gives CASSQGTSGGYTGELFF. V usage is TRBV4-1 and J usage is TRBJ2-2, with 12 bases identical to TRBD2. The CDR3 is made up of 17 amino acids. The V gene end was trimmed by 1 base and the J gene end by 3 bases; junction bases not matched to a gene: 3. Germline CDR1 reads MGHRA; CDR2 reads YSYEKL.

This clonotype has a handful of counts. J is TRBJ2-3 and V is TRBV12-3 or TRBV12-4; no reliable D call. Deletions cut 7 bases from V and 9 bases from J, with 17 bases between. This CDR3 is built from 13 residues. The CDR3 DNA reads TGTGCCAGCACTCACCGGCGTACTGGGACGCAGTATTTT. This codes for CASTHRRTGTQYF.

This clonotype was counted a few times. V is TRBV7-8 and J is TRBJ2-7; TRBD1 matches 9 bases. CDR1 is SGHVS, CDR2 FQNEAQ, per germline. The CDR3 loop spans 16 amino acids. V shed 5 bases, J shed 4 bases, and the junction held 12 bases outside the gene matches. The chain's CDR3 is CASSPSRDRAEYEQYF. The CDR3 DNA is TGTGCCAGCAGCCCGTCCCGGGACAGGGCAGAGTACGAGCAGTACTTC.

This clonotype was detected a few times. This sequence joins TRBV6-1 and TRBJ2-1, with TRBD2 matching over 12 bases. V was pared by 6 bases and J by 9 bases, with 6 bases of the junction left unmatched. From germline, CDR1 is MNHNS and CDR2 SASEGT. This CDR3 is built from 14 residues. The CDR3 reads CASRRLAGESEQFF. In DNA form, the CDR3 reads TGTGCCAGCAGACGACTAGCGGGAGAGAGTGAGCAGTTCTTC.

The sample holds a few counts of this clonotype. The V gene is TRBV29-1, the J gene TRBJ1-2, with TRBD1 as a possible D gene (5 bases). CDR1 and CDR2 (germline): SQVTM, ANQGSEA. V lost 0 bases, J lost 8 bases, and 16 bases lay in between. CDR3 length: 14 amino acids. CDR3 DNA sequence: TGCAGCGTTGAAGATTGGCCTTCAGACAGCGGCTACACCTTC. It translates to CSVEDWPSDSGYTF.

Ten or more counts support this clonotype. The chain carries TRBV5-1 and TRBJ2-7; D remains unclear. This CDR3 region has 14 residues. V was shortened by 0 bases and J by 2 bases, with 9 bases between the two germline ends. The germline V gene encodes CDR1 SGHRS and CDR2 YFSETQ. The chain's CDR3 is CASSLVPGAYEQYF. For the CDR3, the DNA is TGCGCCAGCAGCTTGGTCCCTGGGGCCTACGAGCAGTACTTC.

This clonotype was observed a few times. V usage is TRBV11-2 and J usage is TRBJ1-2; 7 bases map to TRBD1. After removal of 2 bases from V and 5 bases from J, the junction contained 2 bases not matched to a gene. The germline V gene encodes CDR1 SGHAT and CDR2 FQNNGV. CDR3 length: 13 amino acids. CDR3 in amino acids: CASSLLGQYGYTF. The CDR3 region has the DNA TGTGCCAGCAGCTTATTGGGACAGTATGGCTACACCTTC.

V gene TRBV15 combines with J gene TRBJ2-5, with a tentative D call TRBD1 (5 bases). Trimming pared 2 bases from V and 6 bases from J, leaving 16 bases between. The CDR3 is 15 residues long. Germline V gene lookup returns CDR1 LNHNV and CDR2 YYDKDF (reference sequence). The CDR3 protein is CATSRPAGPSQTQYF. CDR3 bases: TGTGCCACCAGCAGACCCGCAGGGCCTAGTCAGACCCAGTACTTC.

This clonotype showed up many times. The CDR3 region has the DNA TGTGCCAGCAGTGACATTAGCGGGATCCACGAGCAGTACTTC. Translation: CASSDISGIHEQYF. The chain uses TRBV25-1 and TRBJ2-7, with TRBD2 identical over 8 bases. This CDR3 has 14 amino acids. J lost 5 bases, V lost 3 bases, and 6 bases had no gene match. CDR1 is MGHDK and CDR2 is SYGVNS in the germline V gene.

This clonotype was recorded many times. This chain uses TRBV20-1 with TRBJ2-5, with D uncertain. Germline V gene lookup returns CDR1 DFQATT and CDR2 SNEGSKA (reference sequence). CDR3 length: 10 residues. Trimming left V 4 bases short and J 2 bases short, with 2 bases between. The CDR3 coding sequence is TGCAGTGCTACTCAAGAGACCCAGTACTTC. Translation gives CSATQETQYF.

Only a few counts were recorded for this clonotype. The rearrangement links TRBV2 to TRBJ2-1; TRBD2 matches at 9 bases. Germline V CDR1 and CDR2: SNHLY, FYNNEI. The V and J ends lost 11 bases and 3 bases, in that order; junction bases with no gene match: 8. This CDR3 contains 14 residues. CDR3 bases: TGTGCCTTAAGCGAGACTAGCGGCTACAATGAGCAGTTCTTC. It specifies CALSETSGYNEQFF. Variable domain in full (rest from reference TRBV2 and TRBJ2-1): EPEVTQTPSHQVTQMGQEVILRCVPISNHLYFYWYRQILGQKVEFLVSFYNNEISEKSEIFDDQFSVERPDGSNFTLKIRSTKLEDSAMYFCALSETSGYNEQFFGPGTRLTVL.

This clonotype was found a few times. The genes are TRBV6-2 or TRBV6-3 and TRBJ2-1; D gene unclear. V lost 3 bases and J 2 bases, leaving 8 bases between the germline ends. The germline gives CDR1 MNHEY, CDR2 SVGEGT. The CDR3 spans 14 residues. The CDR3 protein is CASSYVRTYNEQFF. The CDR3, as DNA: TGTGCCAGCAGTTATGTTCGGACCTACAATGAGCAGTTCTTC.

This clonotype was seen more than once but under ten times. J is TRBJ2-2 and V is TRBV11-2, with D maybe TRBD1 (7 bases). CDR1 SGHAT and CDR2 FQNNGV come from the germline V gene. CDR3 length equals 18 residues. V was trimmed by 5 bases and J by 6 bases, leaving 25 bases between them. The CDR3 is CASSPFLPKAGGSGELFF. CDR3 coding DNA: TGTGCCAGCAGCCCATTCCTACCTAAAGCAGGGGGGTCCGGGGAGCTGTTTTTT.

The chain employs TRBV5-1 and TRBJ1-4; D ambiguous. The CDR3 is 14 residues long. CDR1 is SGHRS, CDR2 YFSETQ, per germline. Trimming took off 0 bases at V and 5 bases at J, with 8 bases between the two ends. The chain's CDR3 is CASSLEAGNEKLFF. The CDR3 region has the DNA TGCGCCAGCAGCTTGGAAGCGGGGAATGAAAAACTGTTTTTT.

This clonotype occurred many times. The rearrangement uses TRBV4-2 and TRBJ1-2; 12 positions match TRBD1. This CDR3 has 16 residues. Germline loops: CDR1 LGHNA, CDR2 YNFKEQ. Trimming cost V 0 bases and J 4 bases; bases outside gene matches: 3. Written as DNA, the CDR3 is TGTGCCAGCAGCCAAGATGGGACAGGGGGCGTCTATGGCTACACCTTC. It codes for CASSQDGTGGVYGYTF.

The chain has TRBV20-1 and TRBJ1-1; 10 nucleotides line up with TRBD1. CDR1 DFQATT and CDR2 SNEGSKA come from the germline V gene (reference sequence). The CDR3 contains 16 residues. V shed 5 bases, J shed 4 bases, and the junction held 13 bases outside the gene matches. CDR3 sequence reads: CSAPGTGEVMVTEAFF. The CDR3 DNA reads as TGCAGTGCTCCCGGGACAGGGGAGGTGATGGTCACTGAAGCTTTCTTT.

The rearrangement joins TRBV9 to TRBJ2-7, with 7 bases that match TRBD2. V lost 6 bases, J lost 2 bases, and 8 bases stayed unmatched. This CDR3 is built from 14 residues. CDR1 and CDR2 (germline): SGDLS, YYNGEE. In DNA form, the CDR3 reads TGTGCCAGCACCAATGGACTAGGCCCCTACGAGCAGTACTTC. It encodes CASTNGLGPYEQYF.

V gene TRBV5-5 combines with J gene TRBJ1-6; TRBD1 is a possible D gene (5 bases). The CDR3 totals 15 residues. From germline, CDR1 is SGHKS and CDR2 YYEKEE (reference sequence). V dropped 4 bases and J dropped 9 bases, with 17 bases sitting between them. CDR3 sequence reads: CASSLAGPSGSPLHF. CDR3 in DNA: TGTGCCAGCAGCCTAGCGGGACCGTCAGGTTCACCCCTCCACTTT. Looking up the rest from reference TRBV5-5 and TRBJ1-6 gives the full variable domain: DAGVTQSPTHLIKTRGQQVTLRCSPISGHKSVSWYQQVLGQGPQFIFQYYEKEERGRGNFPDRFSARQFPNYSSELNVNALLLGDSALYLCASSLAGPSGSPLHFGNGTRLTVT.

This clonotype was seen ten or more times. J is TRBJ2-3 and V is TRBV15, with a tentative D call TRBD2 (7 bases). Looked up from germline, CDR1 is LNHNV and CDR2 is YYDKDF (reference sequence). CDR3 size: 15 residues. Trimming stripped 5 bases from V and 4 bases from J, with 16 bases between. CDR3 coding DNA: TGTGCCACCAGCGGAAAGGGGGGGGGCGCAGATACGCAGTATTTT. It is translated as CATSGKGGGADTQYF.

In its sample, this clonotype was seen a few times. The rearrangement links TRBV20-1 to TRBJ1-2; D is possibly TRBD1 (5 bases). The V gene's germline CDR1 is DFQATT and CDR2 SNEGSKA (reference sequence). This CDR3 spans 15 amino acids. Trimming left V 2 bases short and J 2 bases short, with 15 bases between. CDR3 DNA: TGCAGTGCTAGACCCCCGACGGGGCAGAACTATGGCTACACCTTC. This encodes CSARPPTGQNYGYTF.

V is TRBV27 and J is TRBJ2-1; no clear D gene. CDR3 length equals 14 residues. Deletions cut 1 base from V and 7 bases from J, with 11 bases between. Germline CDR1 is MNHEY and CDR2 is SMNVEV (reference sequence). CDR3 in amino acids: CASSLLGRQNEQFF. DNA for the CDR3: TGTGCCAGCAGTTTATTAGGTCGGCAGAATGAGCAGTTCTTC.

V and J are TRBV30 and TRBJ2-1; D is ambiguous. Germline CDR1 and CDR2: GTSNPN and SVGIG (reference sequence). This CDR3 has 13 amino acids. Trimming left V 0 bases short and J 7 bases short, with 10 bases between. This CDR3 is CAWSVVRINEQFF. In nucleotides, the CDR3 is TGTGCCTGGAGTGTTGTCCGCATTAATGAGCAGTTCTTC.

This clonotype was found a few times. This chain connects TRBV24-1 to TRBJ2-1; the D is unclear. Trimming pared 5 bases from V and 6 bases from J, leaving 4 bases between. This CDR3 is 11 amino acids long. The germline V gene encodes CDR1 KGHDR and CDR2 SFDVKD. The CDR3: CATSALNEQFF. The DNA of the CDR3 is TGTGCCACCAGTGCGCTCAATGAGCAGTTCTTC.

This clonotype was counted at least ten times. The J gene is TRBJ1-6, the V gene TRBV12-3 or TRBV12-4; possible D gene TRBD1, 6 bases. Trimming stripped 1 base from V and 10 bases from J, with 11 bases between. There are 14 residues in the CDR3. The CDR3 region is CASSLEGVQSPLHF. In DNA form, the CDR3 reads TGTGCCAGCAGTTTAGAGGGGGTTCAATCACCCCTCCACTTT.

The gene calls are TRBV20-1 and TRBJ1-4, with D perhaps matching TRBD1 (6 bases). V was pared by 6 bases and J by 8 bases, with 7 bases between. This CDR3 region has 10 residues. Germline CDR1 reads DFQATT; CDR2 reads SNEGSKA (reference sequence). This CDR3 reads CSAQGEKLFF. CDR3 coding DNA: TGCAGTGCCCAGGGGGAAAAACTGTTTTTT.

This clonotype was observed a handful of times. The chain joins TRBV6-2 or TRBV6-3 to TRBJ1-5; D not resolved. The CDR3 is 14 amino acids. The V gene lost 2 bases and the J gene lost 4 bases, with 9 bases spanning the gap. CDR1 is MNHEY, CDR2 SVGEGT, per germline. CDR3 residues: CASSYRWGNQPQHF. For the CDR3, the DNA is TGTGCCAGCAGTTACAGGTGGGGAAATCAGCCCCAGCATTTT.